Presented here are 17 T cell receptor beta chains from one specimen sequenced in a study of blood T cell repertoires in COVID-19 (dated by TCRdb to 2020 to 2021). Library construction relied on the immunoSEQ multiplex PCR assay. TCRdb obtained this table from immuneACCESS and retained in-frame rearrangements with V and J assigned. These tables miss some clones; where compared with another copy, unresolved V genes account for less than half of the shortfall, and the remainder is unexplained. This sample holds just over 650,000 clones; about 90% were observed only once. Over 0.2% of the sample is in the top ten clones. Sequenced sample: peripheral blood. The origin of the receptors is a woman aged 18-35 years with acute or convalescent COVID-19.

DNA of the CDR3: TGTGCCAGCAGTCCCTCACAGAACACCGGGGAGCTGTTTTTT. Amino acid sequence: CASSPSQNTGELFF. The gene calls are TRBV27 and TRBJ2-2; D gene uncertain. V was clipped by 5 bases and J by 1 base, with 8 bases between them. The CDR3 spans 14 residues. Looked up from germline, CDR1 is MNHEY and CDR2 is SMNVEV (reference sequence).

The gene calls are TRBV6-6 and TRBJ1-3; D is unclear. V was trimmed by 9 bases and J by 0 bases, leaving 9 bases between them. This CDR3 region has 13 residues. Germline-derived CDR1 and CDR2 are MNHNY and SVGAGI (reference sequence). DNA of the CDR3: TGTGCCAGTACAAAAAGCTCTGGAAACACCATATATTTT. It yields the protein CASTKSSGNTIYF.

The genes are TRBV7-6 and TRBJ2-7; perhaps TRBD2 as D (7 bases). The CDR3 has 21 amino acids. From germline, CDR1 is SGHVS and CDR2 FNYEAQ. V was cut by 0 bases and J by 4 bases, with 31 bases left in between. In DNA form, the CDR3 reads TGTGCCAGCAGCTTAGCCAACCTCTTGGACTGGCGGGGGCCACCCGCTTACGAGCAGTACTTC. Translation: CASSLANLLDWRGPPAYEQYF.

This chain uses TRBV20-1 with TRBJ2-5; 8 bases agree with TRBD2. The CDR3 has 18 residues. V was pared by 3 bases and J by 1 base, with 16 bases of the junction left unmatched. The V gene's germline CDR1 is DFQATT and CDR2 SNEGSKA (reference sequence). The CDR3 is CSASRGGPFGVPQETQYF. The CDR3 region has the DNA TGCAGTGCTAGTCGGGGGGGGCCCTTCGGGGTACCCCAAGAGACCCAGTACTTC.

CDR3 sequence: CASSLREREKLFF. DNA of the CDR3: TGTGCCAGTAGTCTTAGAGAGCGGGAAAAACTGTTTTTT. The chain employs TRBV19 and TRBJ1-4; D is undetermined. CDR3 length equals 13 residues. The germline CDR1 and CDR2 sequences are LNHDA and SQIVND (reference sequence). V was shortened by 5 bases and J by 8 bases, with 12 bases between the two germline ends.

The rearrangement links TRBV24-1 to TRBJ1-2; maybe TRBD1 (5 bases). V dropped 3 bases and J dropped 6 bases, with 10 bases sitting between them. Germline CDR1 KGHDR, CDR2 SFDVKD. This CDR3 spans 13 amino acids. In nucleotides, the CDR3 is TGTGCCACCAGTGATGGGGACTCTGATGGCTACACCTTC. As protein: CATSDGDSDGYTF.

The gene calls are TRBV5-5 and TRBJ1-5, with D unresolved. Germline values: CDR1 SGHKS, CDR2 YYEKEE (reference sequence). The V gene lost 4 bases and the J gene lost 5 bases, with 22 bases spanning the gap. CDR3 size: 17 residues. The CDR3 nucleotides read TGTGCCAGCAGCCCATCAGTGAGGGCTATAGGCGATCAGCCCCAGCATTTT. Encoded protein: CASSPSVRAIGDQPQHF.

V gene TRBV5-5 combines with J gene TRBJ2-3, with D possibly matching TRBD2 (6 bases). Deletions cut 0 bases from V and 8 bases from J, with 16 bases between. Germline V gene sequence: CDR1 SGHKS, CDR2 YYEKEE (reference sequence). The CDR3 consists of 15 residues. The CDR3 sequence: CASSLGLVALSTQYF. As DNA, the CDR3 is TGTGCCAGCAGCTTGGGACTAGTGGCTTTAAGTACGCAGTATTTT. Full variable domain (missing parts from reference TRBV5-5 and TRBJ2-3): DAGVTQSPTHLIKTRGQQVTLRCSPISGHKSVSWYQQVLGQGPQFIFQYYEKEERGRGNFPDRFSARQFPNYSSELNVNALLLGDSALYLCASSLGLVALSTQYFGPGTRLTVL.

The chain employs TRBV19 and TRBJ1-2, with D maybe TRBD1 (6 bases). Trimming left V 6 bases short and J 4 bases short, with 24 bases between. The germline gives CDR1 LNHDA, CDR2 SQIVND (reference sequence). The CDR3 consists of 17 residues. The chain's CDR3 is CASSLMAPGASGYGYTF. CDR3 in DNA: TGTGCCAGTAGCCTAATGGCCCCAGGGGCTAGCGGCTATGGCTACACCTTC. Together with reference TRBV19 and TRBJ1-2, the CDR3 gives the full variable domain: DGGITQSPKYLFRKEGQNVTLSCEQNLNHDAMYWYRQDPGQGLRLIYYSQIVNDFQKGDIAEGYSVSREKKESFPLTVTSAQKNPTAFYLCASSLMAPGASGYGYTFGSGTRLTVV.

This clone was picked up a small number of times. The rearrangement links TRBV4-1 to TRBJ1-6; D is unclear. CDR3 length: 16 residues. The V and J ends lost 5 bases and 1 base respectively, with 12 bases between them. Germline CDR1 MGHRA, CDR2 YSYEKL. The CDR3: CASSTQQISYNSPLHF. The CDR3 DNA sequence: TGCGCCAGCAGCACCCAACAGATTTCCTATAATTCACCCCTCCACTTT.

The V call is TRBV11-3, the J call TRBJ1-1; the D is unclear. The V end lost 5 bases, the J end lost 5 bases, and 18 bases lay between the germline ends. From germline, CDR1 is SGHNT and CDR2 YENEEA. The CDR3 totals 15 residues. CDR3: CASSNAGKGQTEAFF. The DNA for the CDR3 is TGTGCCAGCAGCAATGCGGGTAAGGGTCAGACTGAAGCTTTCTTT.

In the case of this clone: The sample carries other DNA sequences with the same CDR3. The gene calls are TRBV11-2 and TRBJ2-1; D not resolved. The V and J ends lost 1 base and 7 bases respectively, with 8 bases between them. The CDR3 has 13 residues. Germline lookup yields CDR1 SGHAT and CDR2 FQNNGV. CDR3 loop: CASSLGQNNEQFF. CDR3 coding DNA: TGTGCCAGCAGCTTAGGGCAGAATAATGAGCAGTTCTTC.

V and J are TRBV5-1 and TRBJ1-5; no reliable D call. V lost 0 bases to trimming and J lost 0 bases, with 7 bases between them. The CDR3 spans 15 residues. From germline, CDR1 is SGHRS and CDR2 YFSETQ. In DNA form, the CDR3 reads TGCGCCAGCAGCTTGGCCGGGTATAGCAATCAGCCCCAGCATTTT. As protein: CASSLAGYSNQPQHF.

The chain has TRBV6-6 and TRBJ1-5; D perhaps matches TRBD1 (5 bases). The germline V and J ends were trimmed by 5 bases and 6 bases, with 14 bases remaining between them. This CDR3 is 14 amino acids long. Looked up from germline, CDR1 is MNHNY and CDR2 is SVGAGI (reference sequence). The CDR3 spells CASSHGGAGQPQHF. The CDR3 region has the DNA TGTGCCAGCAGTCACGGAGGGGCCGGTCAGCCCCAGCATTTT.

The CDR3 loop reads CASSLDGVGDTF. DNA for the CDR3: TGTGCCAGCAGTTTGGACGGCGTGGGAGACACCTTC. The chain employs TRBV28 and TRBJ1-2; D is unresolved. Per germline, CDR1 MDHEN and CDR2 SYDVKM. This CDR3 contains 12 residues. The V end was cut by 3 bases, the J end by 12 bases, with 14 bases between.

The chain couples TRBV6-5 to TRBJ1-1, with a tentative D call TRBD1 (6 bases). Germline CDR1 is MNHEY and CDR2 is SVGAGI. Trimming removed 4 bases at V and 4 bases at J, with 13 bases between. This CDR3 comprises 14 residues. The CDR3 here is CASSSGGGGTEAFF. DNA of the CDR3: TGTGCCAGCAGTTCGGGAGGAGGGGGCACTGAAGCTTTCTTT.

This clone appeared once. In nucleotides, the CDR3 is TGTGCCAGCGTAGCGGGGGGGCGGCGAAACACCGGGGAGCTGTTTTTT. Its protein is CASVAGGRRNTGELFF. The chain recombines TRBV28 with TRBJ2-2, with 11 bases that match TRBD2. Germline lookup yields CDR1 MDHEN and CDR2 SYDVKM. After removal of 8 bases from V and 2 bases from J, the junction contained 7 bases not matched to a gene. CDR3 length: 16 residues.